The clone carrying this T cell receptor (beta chain) counts as medium-sized. The donors belonged to the approximately 110-subject validation cohort, separate from the roughly 700-subject first cohort. Using immunoSEQ multiplex PCR, the repertoire was profiled, and TCRdb retains in-frame clones only, with some absent. The sample yields roughly 100,000 clones, around 90% seen once. This sample is drawn from a study of cytomegalovirus exposure and HLA in healthy donors. As for the study in general: The same platform was used for the roughly 120 validation repertoires as for the approximately 670 first-cohort repertoires, as reported in a later analysis.

Sequenced material: PBMCs. This clonotype was obtained from a woman between 18 and 29 years old in good health and CMV-seropositive.

The CDR3 sequence: CASSQGQEHQPQHF. DNA of the CDR3: TGCGCCAGCAGCCAAGGACAGGAGCATCAGCCCCAGCATTTT. This chain joins TRBV4-3 and TRBJ1-5; D perhaps matches TRBD1 (6 bases). The germline V gene has CDR1 LGHNA and CDR2 YSLEER. The length of the CDR3 is 14 residues. With 1 base removed from V and 5 bases from J, the gap between germline ends came to 9 bases.